The 3 T cell receptor beta chains listed next were all sequenced from one sample in a study of blood T cell repertoires in COVID-19. TCRdb's table, derived via immunoSEQ multiplex PCR, lists solely in-frame clones and lacks some. Of a few hundred thousand clones detected, around 85% appear once; the ten largest clones hold roughly 3.7%. The sequencing sample was made of peripheral blood. The receptors stem from a young woman with acute or convalescent COVID-19.

The chain joins TRBV27 to TRBJ1-5; D not resolved. V was cut by 2 bases and J by 5 bases, with 7 bases left in between. Germline-derived CDR1 and CDR2 are MNHEY and SMNVEV (reference sequence). The CDR3 sequence is 13 residues long. For the CDR3, the DNA is TGTGCCAGCAGTTTAGGGAGCTATCAGCCCCAGCATTTT. It translates to CASSLGSYQPQHF.

J is TRBJ2-3 and V is TRBV28, with 9 bases aligning to TRBD2. The trim removed 5 bases at V and 1 base at J, leaving 7 bases unmatched. The CDR3 runs to 16 residues. Germline V gene sequence: CDR1 MDHEN, CDR2 SYDVKM. The CDR3 DNA reads as TGTGCCAGCAGTACCCGGAGACTAGCGGGCACAGATACGCAGTATTTT. The encoded protein is CASSTRRLAGTDTQYF.

The chain couples TRBV19 to TRBJ1-5; D gene ambiguous. Per germline, CDR1 LNHDA and CDR2 SQIVND (reference sequence). The V gene lost 0 bases and the J gene lost 3 bases, with 12 bases spanning the gap. The CDR3 is 16 residues long. The CDR3 DNA is TGTGCCAGTAGTATAGATCTGGCGGGGAACAATCAGCCCCAGCATTTT. Encoded protein: CASSIDLAGNNQPQHF.